This TCR beta chain was sequenced in a study of identical twins. Notes on the study in general: Weaker excess sharing between twins was seen in beta out-of-frame sequences. Out-of-frame alpha sequences shared by twins were enriched for low generation probability.

This clonotype occurred many times. What it recognizes is unknown. CDR3 length equals 16 residues. V was trimmed by 6 bases and J by 5 bases, leaving 19 bases between them. TCRdb re-called the 5' RACE reads with MiXCR, one entry per CDR3 protein. The data show 100,000 to 110,000 distinct CDR3 sequences, 5.9% seen once. The sequencing sample was made of memory T cells sorted from blood. This TCR was sampled from a woman aged 50 to 60 in good health. The V call is TRBV12-3 or TRBV12-4, the J call TRBJ2-2; D is ambiguous. The CDR3 loop reads CASSGGATHGTGELFF. CDR3 coding DNA: TGTGCCAGCAGCGGCGGCGCGACGCACGGGACCGGGGAGCTGTTTTTT.